The source of this T cell receptor beta chain is a study of T cell changes during pregnancy in multiple sclerosis. Germline V lookup: CDR1 MDHEN, CDR2 SYDVKM. After removal of 9 bases from V and 5 bases from J, the junction contained 12 bases not matched to a gene. The CDR3 spans 14 residues. This table comes from immunoSEQ multiplex PCR, and its TCRdb copy is limited to in-frame clones, with some not included. The sample consists of around 47,000 clones, about 96% of them appearing once. The sample here was peripheral blood, taken in the second trimester of pregnancy. V gene TRBV28 combines with J gene TRBJ2-7; TRBD1 aligns across 8 bases. This sequence originates from a female donor with multiple sclerosis, enrolled in a pregnancy study. Here the CDR3 DNA reads TGTGCCAGTCAACCCCCAGGGGGCAGGGACGAGCAGTACTTC. Its translation: CASQPPGGRDEQYF.